The rows below give T cell receptor beta chains drawn from one sample of a study of patients and donors after allogeneic stem cell transplantation. TCRdb processed the RT-PCR reads anew with MiXCR; each CDR3 protein has one entry. The sample records about 230,000 distinct CDR3 sequences, roughly 15% being singletons. The sample taken for sequencing was blood, either unsorted or a sorted T cell fraction (not recorded which). The receptors stem from a human donor who was either an allogeneic HSCT recipient or a stem cell or donor lymphocyte infusion donor (not recorded which). It is not recorded whose cells these are; they may come from a transplant donor. Each CDR3 is given with its conserved first and last residue. The D gene is left open where the match is weak. Clone size is not always given. Where it is, it says once, few, many or a class for expanded clones.

cdr3_length,clone_size,j_call,v_call,d_call,cdr3_nt,cdr3_aa
14,-,TRBJ2-3,TRBV7-2,-,TGTGCCAGCAGCTTAGTGGGTAGGGCAGATACGCAGTATTTT,CASSLVGRADTQYF
16,few,TRBJ2-3,TRBV3-1,-,TGTGCCAGCAGCCAAGTTGAGCGGAGGGGGGCAGATACGCAGTATTTT,CASSQVERRGADTQYF
14,many,TRBJ2-3,TRBV7-2,TRBD1,TGTGCCAGCAGCCGACAGGGGGTAACAGATACGCAGTATTTT,CASSRQGVTDTQYF
17,-,TRBJ2-5,TRBV4-1,-,TGCGCCAGCAGCCAGAACCTTTGGGGGGACGGGCAAGAGACCCAGTACTTC,CASSQNLWGDGQETQYF
17,many,TRBJ1-1,TRBV7-8,-,TGTGCCAGCTTCCCGTGGGACGACTCCCTGTGGAACACTGAAGCTTTCTTT,CASFPWDDSLWNTEAFF
16,few,TRBJ2-2,TRBV12-3/TRBV12-4,TRBD2,TGTGCCAGCAGTCACTTAGCGGGAGGTAACACCGGGGAGCTGTTTTTT,CASSHLAGGNTGELFF
15,few,TRBJ2-7,TRBV15,TRBD1,TGTGCCACCAGCAGGGGACAGGGATCCTCCTACGAGCAGTACTTC,CATSRGQGSSYEQYF
14,-,TRBJ2-6,TRBV18,-,TGTGCCAGCTCACCAGGCAGGGACGCCAACGTCCTGACTTTC,CASSPGRDANVLTF
15,many,TRBJ1-1,TRBV7-9,-,TGTGCCAGCAGCTCGCGGCCGGTGGGGAACACTGAAGCTTTCTTT,CASSSRPVGNTEAFF
13,once,TRBJ1-2,TRBV20-1,-,TGCAGTGCTAGTCTAAGGGGTATCGATGGCTACACCTTC,CSASLRGIDGYTF
16,few,TRBJ2-2,TRBV4-3,TRBD2,TGCGCCAGCAGCCCTGAGCGGGGGGGCCTCACCGGGGAGCTGTTTTTT,CASSPERGGLTGELFF
12,few,TRBJ2-7,TRBV6-1,-,TGTGCCAGCAGGGGGGTTGTCTACGAGCAGTACTTC,CASRGVVYEQYF
15,few,TRBJ1-5,TRBV6-1,-,TGTGCCAGCAGTGAACAGACATATAGCAATCAGCCCCAGCATTTT,CASSEQTYSNQPQHF
14,few,TRBJ2-1,TRBV20-1,-,TGCAGTGCTTCCTCCCCCGAGTGGCGGATAGGGCAGTTCTTC,CSASSPEWRIGQFF
14,-,TRBJ2-2,TRBV19,-,TGTGCCAGTACCATACTTGGGGCCACCGGGGAGCTGTTTTTT,CASTILGATGELFF
15,many,TRBJ2-3,TRBV20-1,-,TGCAGTGCTGTCGGTCAGGGGGGGCGCACAGATACGCAGTATTTT,CSAVGQGGRTDTQYF
15,few,TRBJ2-7,TRBV11-2,TRBD1,TGTGCCAGCAGCCTTCCCGGGACAGGGGGCCACGAGCAGTACTTC,CASSLPGTGGHEQYF
15,few,TRBJ2-3,TRBV11-2,TRBD2,TGTGCCAGCAGCGCCGCGGGACTAGGCTCACATGATCGGTATTTT,CASSAAGLGSHDRYF
15,few,TRBJ2-3,TRBV27,TRBD2,TGTGCCAGCAGTGTTAGCGGGAGAGGCACAGATACGCAGTATTTT,CASSVSGRGTDTQYF
14,-,TRBJ1-1,TRBV5-1,TRBD1,TGCGCCAGCAGCGGGGGACAGGGGAAAACTGAAGCTTTCTTT,CASSGGQGKTEAFF
14,few,TRBJ2-1,TRBV7-3,-,TGTGCCAGCAGCTTAGGGGGAGGGGGAAATGAGCAGTTCTTC,CASSLGGGGNEQFF
13,-,TRBJ1-5,TRBV3-1,-,TGTGCCAGCAGCCAGGCAGTGACGGCGGCCCAGCATTTT,CASSQAVTAAQHF
16,-,TRBJ2-1,TRBV20-1,TRBD2,TGCAGTGCTAGAGAGTCGCTCAGCGGGAGAGGTTATGAGCAGTTCTTC,CSARESLSGRGYEQFF
15,-,TRBJ1-2,TRBV9,TRBD1,TGTGCCAGCAGCGGGGACAGGGGACCTTTCTATGGCTACACCTTC,CASSGDRGPFYGYTF
15,-,TRBJ2-3,TRBV5-1,-,TGCGCCAGCAGCTTTATGGCAGGGCTCACAGATACGCAGTATTTT,CASSFMAGLTDTQYF
14,few,TRBJ1-5,TRBV28,-,TGTGCCAGCAGTATGATGGGTGGGAATCAGCCCCAGCATTTT,CASSMMGGNQPQHF
15,many,TRBJ2-3,TRBV12-3/TRBV12-4,TRBD2,TGTGCCAGCAATCCGACTAGCGGGGAGACAGATACGCAGTATTTT,CASNPTSGETDTQYF
12,many,TRBJ2-5,TRBV12-5,TRBD1,TGTGCTAGTGGTACGGGGACAGGTAACCAGTACTTC,CASGTGTGNQYF
16,-,TRBJ2-2,TRBV6-2/TRBV6-3,-,TGTGCCAGCAGGGGACGCGGTTCATCAGGGACCGGGGAGCTGTTTTTT,CASRGRGSSGTGELFF
11,-,TRBJ1-1,TRBV2,-,TGTGCCAGCAGTGAAGGGTCCCGAGCTTTCTTT,CASSEGSRAFF
15,few,TRBJ1-3,TRBV7-9,-,TGTGCCAGCAGCGCAAAGACGAGCTCTGGAAACACCATATATTTT,CASSAKTSSGNTIYF
14,many,TRBJ2-7,TRBV9,TRBD2,TGTGCCAGCAGCCCGGGACTAGCCAACTTCGAGCAGTACTTC,CASSPGLANFEQYF
14,many,TRBJ2-5,TRBV18,-,TGTGCCAGCTCACCCGGGGGATCCACGGAGACCCAGTACTTC,CASSPGGSTETQYF
13,many,TRBJ1-1,TRBV29-1,TRBD1,TGCAGCGTGGAAACAGGGGGCCGCACTGAAGCTTTCTTT,CSVETGGRTEAFF
13,-,TRBJ1-6,TRBV30,-,TGTGCCTGGAGTGTACAGGGAGATTCACCCCTCCACTTT,CAWSVQGDSPLHF
17,many,TRBJ2-1,TRBV10-3,TRBD2,TGTGCCATCACCAACACCCGGTCCGGGAGGGCCGGTTATGAGCAGTTCTTC,CAITNTRSGRAGYEQFF
15,few,TRBJ2-1,TRBV12-3/TRBV12-4,TRBD2,TGTGCCAGCACCATAGCGGGCCCCTCCTACAATGAGCAGTTCTTC,CASTIAGPSYNEQFF
12,few,TRBJ1-4,TRBV5-6,-,TGTGCCAGCAGCCGAGTTAATGAAAAACTGTTTTTT,CASSRVNEKLFF
15,-,TRBJ2-1,TRBV7-2,-,TGTGCCAGCAGCGGGCCGGTCTCCGCGACCGGTGAGCAGTTCTTC,CASSGPVSATGEQFF
14,many,TRBJ2-2,TRBV5-1,-,TGCGCCAGCCAGGGGGGGTCGAACACCGGGGAGCTGTTTTTT,CASQGGSNTGELFF
13,-,TRBJ1-5,TRBV19,-,TGTGCCAGTAGCTGGGGGGAAAATCAGCCCCAGCATTTT,CASSWGENQPQHF
15,-,TRBJ1-2,TRBV6-1,TRBD1,TGTGCCAGCACCCCAGGGGGGGCGCGTCAAGATGGCTACACCTTC,CASTPGGARQDGYTF
16,-,TRBJ2-1,TRBV20-1,-,TGCAGTGCTAGATCCGCGGAAGGCTCCTACTACAATGAGCAGTTCTTC,CSARSAEGSYYNEQFF
16,-,TRBJ2-3,TRBV5-1,-,TGCGCCAGCAGCCCGAATGCCGGCGGGGGCACAGGTACGCAGTATTTT,CASSPNAGGGTGTQYF
12,-,TRBJ2-3,TRBV19,TRBD1,TGTGCCAGCGGACAGGCCTGGGATACGCAGTATTTT,CASGQAWDTQYF
21,many,TRBJ2-1,TRBV11-2,TRBD2,TGTGCCAGCAGCTTCCCGGGACTAGCGGGGGGGCTGAAAAGCTCCTACAATGAGCAGTTCTTC,CASSFPGLAGGLKSSYNEQFF
12,few,TRBJ1-6,TRBV15,-,TGTGCCACCAGCAACGGGATTTCACCCCTCCACTTT,CATSNGISPLHF
14,few,TRBJ1-1,TRBV4-2,-,TGTGCCAGCAGCCAAGTAAGATCGAACACTGAAGCTTTCTTT,CASSQVRSNTEAFF
15,few,TRBJ2-7,TRBV27,-,TGTGCCAGCAGTTTATGGCAGACCCGGCACTACGAGCAGTACTTC,CASSLWQTRHYEQYF
12,few,TRBJ1-2,TRBV5-1,-,TGCGCCAGCAGTTGGGACGTGAATGGCTACACCTTC,CASSWDVNGYTF
14,-,TRBJ1-1,TRBV12-3/TRBV12-4,-,TGTGCCAGCAGTCCAACTTCAGAGAACACTGAAGCTTTCTTT,CASSPTSENTEAFF